One and the same sample provided the 18 T cell receptor beta chains below, sequenced in a study of T cells in localized non-small cell lung cancer. Profiled with immunoSEQ multiplex PCR; TCRdb holds only in-frame clones, not every one. The data contain roughly 35,000 clones, around 90% of them singletons. Sequencing was performed on peripheral blood, taken before any cancer treatment. The receptors originated from a woman aged 40 to 75 with stage I lung adenocarcinoma.

The V call is TRBV4-2, the J call TRBJ1-1, with D unresolved. Germline V gives CDR1 LGHNA, CDR2 YNFKEQ. The CDR3 length is 14 residues. Trimming pared 5 bases from V and 1 base from J, leaving 11 bases between. In DNA, the CDR3 is TGTGCCAGCAGCTCCATGGGAGGGAACACTGAAGCTTTCTTT. Residues: CASSSMGGNTEAFF.

The genes are TRBV6-5 and TRBJ1-3; D possibly corresponds to TRBD1 (5 bases). Germline CDR1 is MNHEY and CDR2 is SVGAGI. Trimming took off 0 bases at V and 2 bases at J, with 11 bases between the two ends. There are 16 residues in the CDR3. The CDR3, as DNA: TGTGCCAGCAGTTACTCAAGACAGAGGGCTGGAAACACCATATATTTT. Its translation is CASSYSRQRAGNTIYF.

This chain joins TRBV11-2 and TRBJ2-3, with 13 nucleotides matching TRBD2. Germline V lookup: CDR1 SGHAT, CDR2 FQNNGV. V was pared by 4 bases and J by 3 bases, with 4 bases of the junction left unmatched. This CDR3 contains 16 residues. CDR3 sequence reads: CASSSRLAGGTDTQYF. The DNA of the CDR3 is TGTGCCAGCAGCTCCCGACTAGCGGGAGGAACAGATACGCAGTATTTT.

V gene TRBV25-1 combines with J gene TRBJ1-1, with D hard to call. The V end lost 1 base, the J end lost 1 base, and 13 bases lay between the germline ends. The CDR3 totals 16 residues. Germline lookup yields CDR1 MGHDK and CDR2 SYGVNS. CDR3 in DNA: TGTGCCAGCAGTGAATTCGGAGGAAGGACGAACACTGAAGCTTTCTTT. Translating gives CASSEFGGRTNTEAFF.

CDR3: CASTHRRWETQYF. The DNA of the CDR3 is TGTGCCAGCACCCACAGAAGATGGGAGACCCAGTACTTC. The rearrangement uses TRBV7-9 and TRBJ2-5, with D uncertain. CDR3 length: 13 residues. Germline CDR1 reads SEHNR; CDR2 reads FQNEAQ (reference sequence). The germline V and J ends were trimmed by 7 bases and 5 bases, with 14 bases remaining between them.

The genes are TRBV5-8 and TRBJ2-7; D is perhaps TRBD1 or TRBD2 (5 bases each). The CDR3 loop spans 17 amino acids. Germline assignment: CDR1 SGHTS and CDR2 YDEGEE. Trimming pared 1 base from V and 0 bases from J, leaving 17 bases between. Written as DNA, the CDR3 is TGTGCCAGCAGCTTGATGGGGACGAATGCTCACTCCTACGAGCAGTACTTC. Translation gives CASSLMGTNAHSYEQYF.

The chain links TRBV4-1 to TRBJ2-7; D might be TRBD1 (5 bases). The CDR3 totals 15 residues. Trimming removed 1 base from V and 1 base from J, with 11 bases in between. Germline values: CDR1 MGHRA, CDR2 YSYEKL. CDR3 sequence reads: CASSQVLDKSYEQYF. CDR3 bases: TGCGCCAGCAGCCAAGTTCTGGACAAGTCCTACGAGCAGTACTTC.

The chain links TRBV10-2 to TRBJ2-5, with 8 bases lining up with TRBD2. The V gene's germline CDR1 is WSHSY and CDR2 SAAADI. The CDR3 is 13 amino acids. Trimming removed 4 bases from V and 4 bases from J; junction bases left unmatched: 2. Here the CDR3 reads CASSAGLVETQYF. The DNA for the CDR3 is TGCGCCAGCAGTGCGGGACTAGTAGAGACCCAGTACTTC.

The chain is built from TRBV5-1 and TRBJ2-3; no definite D call. V was pared by 5 bases and J by 3 bases, with 10 bases between. The CDR3 spans 13 residues. Germline V gene sequence: CDR1 SGHRS, CDR2 YFSETQ. The CDR3 sequence: CASSKALTDTQYF. As DNA, the CDR3 is TGCGCCAGCAGTAAGGCACTTACAGATACGCAGTATTTT.

This clone was seen only a few times. This chain uses TRBV20-1 with TRBJ2-5, with D unclear. V was trimmed by 5 bases and J by 7 bases, leaving 11 bases between them. Germline V gene lookup returns CDR1 DFQATT and CDR2 SNEGSKA (reference sequence). The CDR3 has 11 residues. The CDR3 DNA reads as TGCAGTGCTTCGGGCGGAAGGACCCAGTACTTC. Protein sequence: CSASGGRTQYF.

This chain links TRBV28 with TRBJ2-7; the match to TRBD2 covers 10 bases. V was clipped by 4 bases and J by 2 bases; unmatched bases: 5. Germline V gives CDR1 MDHEN, CDR2 SYDVKM. The CDR3 contains 15 residues. The CDR3 reads CASSSSGRPPYEQYF. Here the CDR3 DNA reads TGTGCCAGCAGTTCTAGCGGGAGACCCCCCTACGAGCAGTACTTC. Supplemented by reference TRBV28 and TRBJ2-7, the full variable domain reads DVKVTQSSRYLVKRTGEKVFLECVQDMDHENMFWYRQDPGLGLRLIYFSYDVKMKEKGDIPEGYSVSREKKERFSLILESASTNQTSMYLCASSSSGRPPYEQYFGPGTRLTVT.

This chain joins TRBV7-8 and TRBJ1-4; no definite D call. The CDR3 has 16 amino acids. CDR1 is SGHVS and CDR2 is FQNEAQ in the germline V gene. V shed 2 bases and J shed 3 bases, with 13 bases lying between them. CDR3 in DNA: TGTGCCAGCAGCTTATCCAGGATTAGAGCTAATGAAAAACTGTTTTTT. Its translation is CASSLSRIRANEKLFF.

The chain recombines TRBV14 with TRBJ2-2; possibly TRBD1 or TRBD2 for D (5 bases each). Germline lookup yields CDR1 SGHDN and CDR2 FVKESK. The CDR3 sequence is 16 residues long. V was cut by 1 base and J by 3 bases, with 12 bases left in between. CDR3 loop: CASSQGLGADTGELFF. CDR3 bases: TGTGCCAGCAGCCAAGGTCTCGGGGCTGACACCGGGGAGCTGTTTTTT.

The genes are TRBV6-5 and TRBJ1-1; weak D call: TRBD1 (6 bases). CDR1 and CDR2 (germline): MNHEY, SVGAGI. V dropped 7 bases and J dropped 10 bases, with 16 bases sitting between them. CDR3 length: 12 amino acids. The CDR3 DNA reads TGTGCCAGCAATACAGGGTCCGGGAGAGCTTTCTTT. Encoded protein: CASNTGSGRAFF.

J is TRBJ2-7 and V is TRBV21-1; TRBD2 was called by the table and not checked on the DNA. TRBV21-1 counts as a pseudogene. This CDR3 spans 14 amino acids. This chain's CDR3 is CASSKSQRVYEQYF. CDR3 coding DNA: TGTGCCAGCAGCAAAAGCCAGAGGGTCTACGAGCAGTACTTC.

The rearrangement joins TRBV19 to TRBJ1-1, with a weak D call TRBD1 (5 bases). From germline, CDR1 is LNHDA and CDR2 SQIVND (reference sequence). The CDR3 is made up of 12 amino acids. Trimming took 4 bases from V and 6 from J, leaving 9 bases between them. DNA for the CDR3: TGTGCCAGTAGTACGGGGCTCGCTGAAGCTTTCTTT. Translation: CASSTGLAEAFF.

This clone has a single count. CDR3 loop: CASSAGTGTYEQYF. CDR3 coding DNA: TGTGCCAGCAGTGCCGGGACAGGGACCTACGAGCAGTACTTC. J is TRBJ2-7 and V is TRBV2; 9 bases are shared with TRBD1. This CDR3 contains 14 residues. Losses at the gene ends were 4 bases for V and 2 bases for J; bases not matched to a gene: 3. CDR1 SNHLY and CDR2 FYNNEI come from the germline V gene. Combining the CDR3 with reference TRBV2 and TRBJ2-7 gives the whole variable domain EPEVTQTPSHQVTQMGQEVILRCVPISNHLYFYWYRQILGQKVEFLVSFYNNEISEKSEIFDDQFSVERPDGSNFTLKIRSTKLEDSAMYFCASSAGTGTYEQYFGPGTRLTVT.

The table lists this clone with a count of one. The V and J genes are TRBV27 and TRBJ2-3; D is unclear. V lost 2 bases to trimming and J lost 1 base, with 10 bases between them. The germline V gene encodes CDR1 MNHEY and CDR2 SMNVEV (reference sequence). The CDR3 totals 15 residues. The CDR3 sequence: CASSLQPSGTDTQYF. The CDR3 nucleotides read TGTGCCAGCAGTTTACAGCCATCCGGCACAGATACGCAGTATTTT.